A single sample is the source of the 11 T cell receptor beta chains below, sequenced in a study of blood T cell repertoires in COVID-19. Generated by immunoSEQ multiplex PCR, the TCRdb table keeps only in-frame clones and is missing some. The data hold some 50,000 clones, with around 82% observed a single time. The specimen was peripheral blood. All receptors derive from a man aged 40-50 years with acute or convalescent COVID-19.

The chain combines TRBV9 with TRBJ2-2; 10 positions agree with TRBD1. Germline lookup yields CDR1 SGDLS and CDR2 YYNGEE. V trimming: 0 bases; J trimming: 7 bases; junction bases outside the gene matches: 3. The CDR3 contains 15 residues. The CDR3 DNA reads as TGTGCCAGCAGCGTAGTGGGACAGGGGCACGGGGAGCTGTTTTTT. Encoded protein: CASSVVGQGHGELFF.

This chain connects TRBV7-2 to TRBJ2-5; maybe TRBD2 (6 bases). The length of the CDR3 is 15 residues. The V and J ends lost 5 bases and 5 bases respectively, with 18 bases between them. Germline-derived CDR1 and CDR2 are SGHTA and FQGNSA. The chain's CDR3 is CASSGPGEGGETQYF. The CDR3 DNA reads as TGTGCCAGCAGCGGCCCGGGAGAAGGTGGCGAGACCCAGTACTTC.

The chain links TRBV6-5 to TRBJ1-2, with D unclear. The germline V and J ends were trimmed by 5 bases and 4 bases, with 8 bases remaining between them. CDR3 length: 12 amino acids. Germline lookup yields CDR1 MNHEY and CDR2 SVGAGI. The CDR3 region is CASSPGIYGYTF. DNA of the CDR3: TGTGCCAGCAGTCCCGGGATCTATGGCTACACCTTC.

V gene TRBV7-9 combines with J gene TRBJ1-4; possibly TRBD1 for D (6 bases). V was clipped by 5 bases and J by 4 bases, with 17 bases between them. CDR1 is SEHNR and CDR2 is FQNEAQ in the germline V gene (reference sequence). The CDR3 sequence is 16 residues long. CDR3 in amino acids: CASSTGYVPHNEKLFF. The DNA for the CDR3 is TGTGCCAGCAGCACAGGGTACGTTCCTCATAATGAAAAACTGTTTTTT.

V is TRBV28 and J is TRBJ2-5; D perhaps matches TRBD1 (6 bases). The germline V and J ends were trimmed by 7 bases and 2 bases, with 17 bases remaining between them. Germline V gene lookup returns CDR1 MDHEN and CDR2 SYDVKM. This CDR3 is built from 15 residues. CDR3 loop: CASNSDSRRQETQYF. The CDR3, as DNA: TGTGCCAGCAATTCGGACAGCAGGCGTCAAGAGACCCAGTACTTC. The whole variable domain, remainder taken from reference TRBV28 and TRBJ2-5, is DVKVTQSSRYLVKRTGEKVFLECVQDMDHENMFWYRQDPGLGLRLIYFSYDVKMKEKGDIPEGYSVSREKKERFSLILESASTNQTSMYLCASNSDSRRQETQYFGPGTRLLVL.

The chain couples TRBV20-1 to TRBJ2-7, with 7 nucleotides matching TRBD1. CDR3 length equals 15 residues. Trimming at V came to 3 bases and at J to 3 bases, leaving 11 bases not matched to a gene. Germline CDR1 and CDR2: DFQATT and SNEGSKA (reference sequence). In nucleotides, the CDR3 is TGCAGTGCTAGTGGGTCGCGACAGGGATACTACGAGCAGTACTTC. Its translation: CSASGSRQGYYEQYF.

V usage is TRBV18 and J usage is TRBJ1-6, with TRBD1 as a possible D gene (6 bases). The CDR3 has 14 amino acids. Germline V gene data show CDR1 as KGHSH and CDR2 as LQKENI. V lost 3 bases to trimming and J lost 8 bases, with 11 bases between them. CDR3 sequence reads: CASSPSYRDSPLHF. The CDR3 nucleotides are TGTGCCAGCTCACCTAGCTACAGGGATTCACCCCTCCACTTT. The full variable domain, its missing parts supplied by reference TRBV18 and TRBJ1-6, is NAGVMQNPRHLVRRRGQEARLRCSPMKGHSHVYWYRQLPEEGLKFMVYLQKENIIDESGMPKERFSAEFPKEGPSILRIQQVVRGDSAAYFCASSPSYRDSPLHFGNGTRLTVT.

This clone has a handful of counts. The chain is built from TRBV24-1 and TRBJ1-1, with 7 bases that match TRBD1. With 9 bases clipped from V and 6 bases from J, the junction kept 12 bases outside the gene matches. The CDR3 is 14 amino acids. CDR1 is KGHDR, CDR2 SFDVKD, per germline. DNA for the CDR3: TGTGCCACCGACGAAGACAGGGTGAAGTCTGAAGCTTTCTTT. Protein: CATDEDRVKSEAFF.

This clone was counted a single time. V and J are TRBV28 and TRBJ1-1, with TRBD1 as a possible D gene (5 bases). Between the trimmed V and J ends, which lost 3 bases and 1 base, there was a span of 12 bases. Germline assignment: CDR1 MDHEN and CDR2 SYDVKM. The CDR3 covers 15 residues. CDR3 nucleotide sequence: TGTGCCAGCAGTTTTAGGGGTGGGGCGAACACTGAAGCTTTCTTT. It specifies CASSFRGGANTEAFF.

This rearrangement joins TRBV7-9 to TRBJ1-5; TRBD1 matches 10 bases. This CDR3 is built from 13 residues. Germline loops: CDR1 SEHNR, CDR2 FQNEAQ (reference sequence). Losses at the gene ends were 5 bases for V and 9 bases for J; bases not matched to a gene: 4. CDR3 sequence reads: CASSPGQGGPQHF. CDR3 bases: TGTGCCAGCAGCCCAGGACAGGGGGGGCCCCAGCATTTT.

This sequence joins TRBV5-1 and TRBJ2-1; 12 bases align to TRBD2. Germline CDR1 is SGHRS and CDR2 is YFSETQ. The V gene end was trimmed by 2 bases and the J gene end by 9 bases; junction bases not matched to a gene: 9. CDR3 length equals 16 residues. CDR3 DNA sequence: TGCGCCAGCAGCTTTGTTCTAGCGGGGGGGCGCGGTGAGCAGTTCTTC. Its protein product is CASSFVLAGGRGEQFF.